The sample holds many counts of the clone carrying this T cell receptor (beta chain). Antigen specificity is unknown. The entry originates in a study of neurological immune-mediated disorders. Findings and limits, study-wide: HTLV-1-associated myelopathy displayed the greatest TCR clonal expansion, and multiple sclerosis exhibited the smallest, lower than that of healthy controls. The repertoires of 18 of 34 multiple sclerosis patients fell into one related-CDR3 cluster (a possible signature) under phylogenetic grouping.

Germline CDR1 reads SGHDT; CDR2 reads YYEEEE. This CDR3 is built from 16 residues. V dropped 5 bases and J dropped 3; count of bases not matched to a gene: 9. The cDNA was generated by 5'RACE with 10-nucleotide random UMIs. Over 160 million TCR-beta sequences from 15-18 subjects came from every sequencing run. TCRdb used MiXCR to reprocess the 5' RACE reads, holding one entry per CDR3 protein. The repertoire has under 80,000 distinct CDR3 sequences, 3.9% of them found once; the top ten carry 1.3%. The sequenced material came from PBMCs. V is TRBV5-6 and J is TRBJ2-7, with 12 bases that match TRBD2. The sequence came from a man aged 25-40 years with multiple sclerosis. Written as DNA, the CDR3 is TGTGCCAGCAGAATTCGGACTAGCGGGGACTACTACGAGCAGTACTTC. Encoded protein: CASRIRTSGDYYEQYF.